This T cell receptor beta chain was identified during a study of technical replicates of blood from a handful of donors. Assay used: immunoSEQ multiplex PCR; TCRdb lists only in-frame clones, some missing. The data hold 75,000 to 95,000 clones, with around nine tenths observed a single time. The V end was cut by 6 bases, the J end by 0 bases, with 11 bases between. Germline CDR1 and CDR2: SGHTA and FQGNSA. The CDR3 extends over 15 amino acids. The source is a human donor in good health. Sequencing input: T cells isolated from PBMCs. V usage is TRBV7-2 and J usage is TRBJ2-2; D perhaps matches TRBD2 (6 bases). The DNA for the CDR3 is TGTGCCAGCAGACGTAGCGGAGCGAACACCGGGGAGCTGTTTTTT. Protein sequence: CASRRSGANTGELFF.